The 21 T cell receptor beta chains given below trace back to one sample, sequenced in a study of blood T cell repertoires in COVID-19. Assay: immunoSEQ multiplex PCR; the TCRdb copy retains only in-frame clones and omits some. The data show 90,000 to 120,000 clones, about 89% seen once. Input material: peripheral blood. These receptors were taken from a man in his forties or fifties with active or convalescent COVID-19.

The chain joins TRBV15 to TRBJ1-4, with D perhaps TRBD1 (6 bases). The CDR3 is 16 residues long. CDR1 is LNHNV, CDR2 YYDKDF, per germline (reference sequence). V lost 4 bases and J 3 bases, leaving 15 bases between the germline ends. CDR3 amino acids: CATSTRGAGANEKLFF. The CDR3 DNA follows: TGTGCCACCAGCACCCGGGGGGCAGGAGCTAATGAAAAACTGTTTTTT.

J is TRBJ1-3 and V is TRBV30; D call uncertain. Germline lookup yields CDR1 GTSNPN and CDR2 SVGIG (reference sequence). Trimming took off 0 bases at V and 2 bases at J, with 11 bases between the two ends. CDR3 length equals 15 residues. For the CDR3, the DNA is TGTGCCTGGAGTGTACTCCCTTCTACTGGAAACACCATATATTTT. Encoded protein: CAWSVLPSTGNTIYF. Variable domain in full (rest from reference TRBV30 and TRBJ1-3): SQTIHQWPATLVQPVGSPLSLECTVEGTSNPNLYWYRQAAGRGLQLLFYSVGIGQISSEVPQNLSASRPQDRQFILSSKKLLLSDSGFYLCAWSVLPSTGNTIYFGEGSWLTVV.

V usage is TRBV28 and J usage is TRBJ2-5, with 10 bases matching TRBD2. This CDR3 region has 15 residues. Per the germline V gene, CDR1 is MDHEN and CDR2 is SYDVKM. J lost 5 bases, V lost 6 bases, and 9 bases had no gene match. In nucleotides, the CDR3 is TGTGCCAGCAGCGCCCTAGCGGGAGATGCGGAGACCCAGTACTTC. It specifies CASSALAGDAETQYF. Full variable domain (rest looked up from reference TRBV28 and TRBJ2-5): DVKVTQSSRYLVKRTGEKVFLECVQDMDHENMFWYRQDPGLGLRLIYFSYDVKMKEKGDIPEGYSVSREKKERFSLILESASTNQTSMYLCASSALAGDAETQYFGPGTRLLVL.

The V call is TRBV24-1, the J call TRBJ1-2, with 8 bases identical to TRBD1. This CDR3 comprises 13 residues. With 1 base clipped from V and 8 bases from J, the junction kept 2 bases outside the gene matches. CDR1 KGHDR and CDR2 SFDVKD come from the germline V gene. The CDR3 protein is CATSDFTGGGYTF. CDR3 in DNA: TGTGCCACCAGTGATTTTACAGGGGGAGGCTACACCTTC.

V is TRBV5-4 and J is TRBJ2-2; TRBD2 might be the D (7 bases). The germline V and J ends were trimmed by 0 bases and 9 bases, with 12 bases remaining between them. The CDR3 is 14 residues long. The germline gives CDR1 SGHNT, CDR2 YYREEE (reference sequence). The CDR3 DNA is TGTGCCAGCAGCTTGGATACGGGGGGCCGGGAGCTGTTTTTT. It codes for CASSLDTGGRELFF.

The chain links TRBV28 to TRBJ1-5, with unresolved D. Germline assignment: CDR1 MDHEN and CDR2 SYDVKM. V was shortened by 5 bases and J by 6 bases, with 5 bases between the two germline ends. The CDR3 is 11 amino acids. The CDR3 reads CASSTGQPQHF. The CDR3 coding sequence is TGTGCCAGCAGTACCGGTCAGCCCCAGCATTTT.

CDR3 protein: CASSPRGGRLAGAYNEQFF. The CDR3 DNA reads TGTGCCAGCAGCCCCCGGGGGGGTCGACTAGCGGGAGCCTACAATGAGCAGTTCTTC. The chain couples TRBV9 to TRBJ2-1, with TRBD2 matching over 12 bases. After removal of 4 bases from V and 2 bases from J, the junction contained 13 bases not matched to a gene. Germline V gives CDR1 SGDLS, CDR2 YYNGEE. The CDR3 covers 19 residues.

This chain connects TRBV7-8 to TRBJ2-2; TRBD1 agrees at 9 bases. Germline-derived CDR1 and CDR2 are SGHVS and FQNEAQ. The CDR3 spans 13 residues. J lost 6 bases, V lost 6 bases, and 2 bases had no gene match. Written as DNA, the CDR3 is TGTGCCAGCAGGGGGACAGGGCCCGGGGAGCTGTTTTTT. Amino acids: CASRGTGPGELFF.

The count of this clone is one. The chain is built from TRBV18 and TRBJ1-5, with D tentatively TRBD1 (6 bases). Trimming removed 6 bases from V and 0 bases from J, with 12 bases in between. CDR1 is KGHSH and CDR2 is LQKENI in the germline V gene. The CDR3 spans 15 residues. CDR3 bases: TGTGCCAGCTCCACACGACAGGTTAGCAATCAGCCCCAGCATTTT. Translation gives CASSTRQVSNQPQHF.

This chain uses TRBV4-1 with TRBJ2-3, with 8 positions matching TRBD2. V shed 4 bases and J 4 bases; nucleotides not matched to a gene: 7. The CDR3 contains 15 residues. Looked up from germline, CDR1 is MGHRA and CDR2 is YSYEKL. CDR3 in DNA: TGCGCCAGCAGCCCCCGGAGCGGGAGTTCAGATACGCAGTATTTT. Its protein is CASSPRSGSSDTQYF.

The chain uses TRBV3-1 (or the pseudogene TRBV3-2) and TRBJ1-2; D remains ambiguous. V dropped 2 bases and J dropped 1 base, with 11 bases sitting between them. Germline V gives CDR1 LGHDT, CDR2 YNNKEL (reference sequence). The CDR3 is made up of 15 amino acids. The DNA for the CDR3 is TGTGCCAGCAGCCAATCGAATGGACTTAACTATGGCTACACCTTC. Residues: CASSQSNGLNYGYTF.

This chain links TRBV4-3 with TRBJ1-5; D unresolved. Trimming cost V 0 bases and J 4 bases, with 7 bases left between them. This CDR3 has 14 residues. Germline-derived CDR1 and CDR2 are LGHNA and YSLEER. CDR3 sequence reads: CASSQDRGNQPQHF. The CDR3 nucleotides are TGCGCCAGCAGCCAAGATAGAGGGAATCAGCCCCAGCATTTT.

This clone showed up many times. This chain uses TRBV27 with TRBJ2-1, with a tentative D call TRBD1 (5 bases). There are 16 residues in the CDR3. V shed 7 bases and J shed 5 bases, with 21 bases lying between them. Germline loops: CDR1 MNHEY, CDR2 SMNVEV (reference sequence). CDR3 DNA sequence: TGTGCCAGCACCCCTTATCAGGGTAGGGTCGACAATGAGCAGTTCTTC. Amino acid sequence: CASTPYQGRVDNEQFF.

The chain is built from TRBV6-4 and TRBJ1-5; a weak D match, TRBD1 (5 bases). Trimming cost V 0 bases and J 4 bases, with 10 bases left between them. The germline V gene has CDR1 MRHNA and CDR2 SNTAGT. The CDR3 spans 15 residues. CDR3 bases: TGTGCCAGCAGTGACTCGAATAAGGGGAATCAGCCCCAGCATTTT. It specifies CASSDSNKGNQPQHF.

The CDR3 here is CASRLRGVAGGLKSNPYEQYF. Written as DNA, the CDR3 is TGTGCAAGTCGCCTAAGGGGGGTAGCGGGAGGCCTCAAATCAAATCCCTACGAGCAGTACTTC. This rearrangement joins TRBV12-2 to TRBJ2-7; the D call in the table, TRBD2, was not verified against the DNA. TRBV12-2 corresponds to a pseudogene. This CDR3 has 21 residues.

This clone has a single count. This chain uses TRBV5-6 with TRBJ2-3, with D perhaps TRBD1 (5 bases). The V and J ends lost 1 base and 7 bases respectively, with 13 bases between them. CDR1 SGHDT and CDR2 YYEEEE come from the germline V gene. The CDR3 covers 14 residues. In DNA, the CDR3 is TGTGCCAGCAGCTTGAAAACAGGTTGGAATACGCAGTATTTT. Encoded protein: CASSLKTGWNTQYF.

V usage is TRBV4-3 and J usage is TRBJ2-7, with 9 bases that match TRBD2. The CDR3 totals 15 residues. Germline V gene lookup returns CDR1 LGHNA and CDR2 YSLEER. The V and J ends lost 2 bases and 0 bases, in that order; junction bases with no gene match: 2. CDR3 in amino acids: CASSQLSGSSYEQYF. The CDR3 DNA reads as TGCGCCAGCAGCCAACTTAGCGGGAGCTCCTACGAGCAGTACTTC.

The V and J genes are TRBV14 and TRBJ1-1; weak D call: TRBD1 (5 bases). The CDR3 is made up of 16 amino acids. Germline-derived CDR1 and CDR2 are SGHDN and FVKESK. Trimming stripped 0 bases from V and 1 base from J, with 12 bases between. The CDR3 protein is CASSQDGQGPNTEAFF. CDR3 nucleotides: TGTGCCAGCAGCCAAGATGGGCAGGGCCCGAACACTGAAGCTTTCTTT.

The chain uses TRBV12-3 or TRBV12-4 and TRBJ1-1; D is unclear. Trimming took 7 bases from V and 0 from J, leaving 9 bases between them. The CDR3 has 13 amino acids. Here the CDR3 DNA reads TGTGCCAGCACCTTCGGTGTGAACACTGAAGCTTTCTTT. This translates into CASTFGVNTEAFF.

The CDR3 loop is CASTSTGNTGELFF. The CDR3 coding sequence is TGTGCCAGTACCTCAACAGGAAACACCGGGGAGCTGTTTTTT. The chain couples TRBV19 to TRBJ2-2; maybe TRBD1 (5 bases). This CDR3 is 14 amino acids long. V lost 7 bases and J 2 bases, leaving 11 bases between the germline ends. CDR1 and CDR2 from the germline V gene are LNHDA and SQIVND (reference sequence). Drawing the rest from reference TRBV19 and TRBJ2-2, the complete variable domain is DGGITQSPKYLFRKEGQNVTLSCEQNLNHDAMYWYRQDPGQGLRLIYYSQIVNDFQKGDIAEGYSVSREKKESFPLTVTSAQKNPTAFYLCASTSTGNTGELFFGEGSRLTVL.

This clone came up a few times. The chain couples TRBV11-2 to TRBJ2-7; D gene uncertain. The CDR3 totals 11 residues. The V gene's germline CDR1 is SGHAT and CDR2 FQNNGV. V lost 4 bases to trimming and J lost 1 base, with 2 bases between them. CDR3 loop: CASSSSYEQYF. The CDR3 DNA follows: TGTGCCAGCAGCTCATCCTACGAGCAGTACTTC.